This T cell receptor beta chain was recovered during a study of CD8+ T cells in alopecia areata. Across the study: The study gave tofacitinib for 6 to 18 months, then 6 months off drug.

On this clone itself: Its antigen is as yet unknown.

RNA extraction and reverse transcription yielded cDNA as sequencing template. Repertoires were generated with immunoSEQ multiplex PCR, while TCRdb's copy carries only in-frame clones and drops some. The sample has around 140,000 clones; around 47% are singletons. This CDR3 region has 13 residues. Looked up from germline, CDR1 is SGHRS and CDR2 is YFSETQ. Between the trimmed V and J ends, which lost 0 bases and 4 bases, there was a span of 5 bases. Whole-study results and caveats: Alopecia totalis/universalis scalp especially showed more expanded CD8+ clones than normal scalp.

This TCR derives from a human donor with alopecia areata. The chain is built from TRBV5-1 and TRBJ1-5; D is unresolved. Sequencing was carried out using CD4+ T cells sorted from blood. CDR3 in amino acids: CASSLGANQPQHF. CDR3 DNA sequence: TGCGCCAGCAGCTTGGGGGCGAATCAGCCCCAGCATTTT.